What follows are 11 T cell receptor beta chains derived from one specimen sequenced in a study of Tregs in tolerant kidney transplant recipients. TCRdb keeps only in-frame clones here, not all; method: immunoSEQ multiplex PCR. This table holds about 18,000 clones, approximately 80% found once. Sample: Tregs from blood. These TCRs come from a human donor in good health.

The rearrangement joins TRBV11-3 to TRBJ2-7; D unresolved. V gave up 6 bases and J gave up 6 bases, with 12 bases separating them. Per germline, CDR1 SGHNT and CDR2 YENEEA. The CDR3 spans 12 residues. The DNA for the CDR3 is TGTGCCAGCAGTAATCCCGAGAGCGAGCAGTACTTC. Its protein is CASSNPESEQYF.

CDR3 amino acids: CSVSFGQNLGNTIYF. The CDR3 DNA follows: TGCAGCGTTTCATTTGGGCAGAACCTGGGAAACACCATATATTTT. The rearrangement joins TRBV29-1 to TRBJ1-3; the D is unclear. The V end was cut by 5 bases, the J end by 4 bases, with 18 bases between. The CDR3 runs to 15 residues. Per the germline V gene, CDR1 is SQVTM and CDR2 is ANQGSEA.

This clone was observed once. The chain links TRBV7-9 to TRBJ2-5, with no clear D. The CDR3 spans 11 residues. The germline V and J ends were trimmed by 1 base and 12 bases, with 9 bases remaining between them. CDR1 SEHNR and CDR2 FQNEAQ come from the germline V gene (reference sequence). CDR3 in DNA: TGTGCCAGCAGCTTAGGCTGGGCTAAGTACTTC. Its protein product is CASSLGWAKYF.

The chain employs TRBV7-8 and TRBJ2-1, with a possible D match to TRBD2 (6 bases). This CDR3 is built from 15 residues. Between the trimmed V and J ends, which lost 3 bases and 7 bases, there was a span of 16 bases. The germline CDR1 and CDR2 sequences are SGHVS and FQNEAQ. The CDR3 sequence: CASSFTSNGRNEQFF. CDR3 DNA sequence: TGTGCCAGCAGCTTTACTAGTAATGGGAGGAATGAGCAGTTCTTC. The full variable domain, completed using reference TRBV7-8 and TRBJ2-1, is GAGVSQSPRYKVAKRGQDVALRCDPISGHVSLFWYQQALGQGPEFLTYFQNEAQLDKSGLPSDRFFAERPEGSVSTLKIQRTQQEDSAVYLCASSFTSNGRNEQFFGPGTRLTVL.

Turning to this clone: In the same sample, other DNA sequences code for this CDR3. This chain uses TRBV30 with TRBJ1-4; D unresolved. CDR1 is GTSNPN and CDR2 is SVGIG in the germline V gene (reference sequence). The germline V and J ends were trimmed by 3 bases and 5 bases, with 10 bases remaining between them. The CDR3 sequence is 13 residues long. CDR3 nucleotides: TGTGCCTGGAGCCTTACGGTCAATGAAAAACTGTTTTTT. Translating gives CAWSLTVNEKLFF.

The chain recombines TRBV19 with TRBJ2-1, with TRBD1 as a possible D gene (7 bases). The CDR3 is 14 amino acids. Per germline, CDR1 LNHDA and CDR2 SQIVND (reference sequence). V lost 10 bases and J lost 4, with 17 bases in between. CDR3 bases: TGTGCCACCGCGCGTCCAGGGGGGTACAATGAGCAGTTCTTC. Translation: CATARPGGYNEQFF.

This clone was seen a single time. The chain joins TRBV4-1 to TRBJ2-1; the D gene could be TRBD1 or TRBD2 (5 bases each). Germline CDR1 and CDR2: MGHRA and YSYEKL. CDR3 size: 17 residues. The V end was cut by 3 bases, the J end by 3 bases, with 18 bases between. CDR3 loop: CASSQGLRASSYNEQFF. The CDR3 DNA reads as TGCGCCAGCAGCCAGGGGCTTCGGGCTAGCAGCTACAATGAGCAGTTCTTC.

This sequence joins TRBV5-6 and TRBJ1-5, with a tentative D call TRBD1 (6 bases). This CDR3 has 13 amino acids. The germline gives CDR1 SGHDT, CDR2 YYEEEE. The V end lost 4 bases, the J end lost 4 bases, and 9 bases lay between the germline ends. The CDR3 region has the DNA TGTGCCAGCAGCATAGGACAGAATCAGCCCCAGCATTTT. Translation gives CASSIGQNQPQHF.

The rearrangement links TRBV18 to TRBJ2-5; 9 nucleotides align to TRBD1. Looked up from germline, CDR1 is KGHSH and CDR2 is LQKENI. The trim removed 4 bases at V and 3 bases at J, leaving 6 bases unmatched. The CDR3 length is 15 residues. For the CDR3, the DNA is TGTGCCAGCTCACAGGACAGGGGATCTAAAGAGACCCAGTACTTC. As protein: CASSQDRGSKETQYF.

V usage is TRBV18 and J usage is TRBJ2-7; 10 nucleotides agree with TRBD2. Trimming took 3 bases from V and 9 from J; bases not matched to a gene: 14. Germline CDR1 KGHSH, CDR2 LQKENI. The length of the CDR3 is 16 residues. In nucleotides, the CDR3 is TGTGCCAGCTCACCCGACGTACTAGCGGGACGATCTCGGCAGTACTTC. Protein product: CASSPDVLAGRSRQYF. The full variable domain, its missing parts supplied by reference TRBV18 and TRBJ2-7, is NAGVMQNPRHLVRRRGQEARLRCSPMKGHSHVYWYRQLPEEGLKFMVYLQKENIIDESGMPKERFSAEFPKEGPSILRIQQVVRGDSAAYFCASSPDVLAGRSRQYFGPGTRLTVT.

This CDR3 reads CASSPRTSWAGELFF. The CDR3 DNA follows: TGTGCCAGCAGCCCCCGGACTAGTTGGGCCGGGGAGCTGTTTTTT. The V call is TRBV14, the J call TRBJ2-2; 7 bases line up with TRBD2. The junction had 8 bases not matched to a gene; V was cut back by 4 bases and J by 6 bases. Germline CDR1 SGHDN, CDR2 FVKESK. The CDR3 contains 15 residues.